This section outlines one T cell receptor (beta chain) sequence together with its context. The antigen is unknown. The sequenced template was cDNA made from the entire isolated RNA. Assay used: immunoSEQ multiplex PCR; TCRdb lists only in-frame clones, some missing. The data show roughly 340,000 clones, 13% seen once. This entry is derived from a study of beta chain features in type 1 diabetes. About the research overall: Cells sorted and examined across all samples totaled approximately 100,000,000.

Regarding the study as a whole: Type 1 diabetes patients had moderately but significantly shorter TCRB CDR3s in all four CD4+ subsets.

The V gene lost 3 bases and the J gene lost 7 bases, with 13 bases spanning the gap. The CDR3 totals 13 residues. Germline loops: CDR1 GTSNPN, CDR2 SVGIG (reference sequence). Sequencing was carried out using naive CD4+ T cells from blood. The source is a woman between 18 and 29 years old with type 1 diabetes. The V and J genes are TRBV30 and TRBJ1-5, with a weak D call TRBD1 (5 bases). Written as DNA, the CDR3 is TGTGCCTGGAGCCGGGACTTAATCCAGCCCCAGCATTTT. It encodes CAWSRDLIQPQHF. Complete variable domain (other parts from reference TRBV30 and TRBJ1-5): SQTIHQWPATLVQPVGSPLSLECTVEGTSNPNLYWYRQAAGRGLQLLFYSVGIGQISSEVPQNLSASRPQDRQFILSSKKLLLSDSGFYLCAWSRDLIQPQHFGDGTRLSIL.